Detailed here is one T cell receptor beta chain. This record comes from a study of blood T cell repertoires in COVID-19. The overall study: The cDNA or gDNA used as material had been derived from T cells, B-cell-depleted T cells, or PBMCs.

Sequencing was performed with immunoSEQ multiplex PCR; in TCRdb, only in-frame clones are kept and a portion is missing. The sample has approximately 100,000 clones, about nine tenths seen once. This CDR3 region has 15 residues. Trimming pared 5 bases from V and 9 bases from J, leaving 20 bases between. CDR1 is SGHDN and CDR2 is FVKESK in the germline V gene. The chain is built from TRBV14 and TRBJ2-1; possibly TRBD1 for D (7 bases). Sequencing was done on a sample of peripheral blood. The TCR comes from a man aged 45 to 65 with acute or convalescent COVID-19. CDR3 coding DNA: TGTGCCAGCAGCATAACGCACAGGGGAGGAGGTGAGCAGTTCTTC. It is translated as CASSITHRGGGEQFF. The entire variable domain, with the rest obtained from reference TRBV14 and TRBJ2-1, is as follows: EAGVTQFPSHSVIEKGQTVTLRCDPISGHDNLYWYRRVMGKEIKFLLHFVKESKQDESGMPNNRFLAERTGGTYSTLKVQPAELEDSGVYFCASSITHRGGGEQFFGPGTRLTVL.